This T cell receptor (beta chain) originates from a study of blood T cell repertoires in COVID-19. Study-wide background: Samples of COVID-19 (acute and convalescent) were obtained from the United States, Italy and Spain. PBMCs, B-cell-depleted T cells, or T cells were the source of the cDNA or gDNA that made up the material.

About this clone itself: The same CDR3 also results from other DNA sequences found in this sample.

CDR1 is SGHRS, CDR2 YFSETQ, per germline. The CDR3 is 13 amino acids. V shed 1 base and J shed 1 base, with 5 bases lying between them. In the original workflow: Amplification of reference gene primers provided the estimated nucleated cell counts. Sequencing used immunoSEQ multiplex PCR; TCRdb keeps in-frame clones, though not all of them. The D gene and trimming were derived from the DNA, and the V and J assignments and clone size from that table. The sample holds about 180,000 clones, roughly 88% seen once. Sequenced: peripheral blood. V is TRBV5-1 and J is TRBJ1-1; TRBD1 might be the D (5 bases). This clonotype was obtained from a human donor with active or convalescent COVID-19. The donor label of this sample is uncertain. CDR3 sequence: CASSLTGNTEAFF. DNA of the CDR3: TGCGCCAGCAGCTTGACAGGGAACACTGAAGCTTTCTTT.